One sample yielded the 16 T cell receptor beta chains listed below, sequenced in a study of T cell changes during pregnancy in multiple sclerosis. Sequencing was performed with immunoSEQ multiplex PCR; in TCRdb, only in-frame clones are kept and a portion is missing. The sample lists about 85,000 clones, 80% to 95% occurring once. The specimen was peripheral blood, collected in the first trimester of pregnancy. Source of these receptors: a female donor with multiple sclerosis, enrolled in a pregnancy study.

This clone was seen a few times. The rearrangement joins TRBV6-1 to TRBJ2-1; a weak D match, TRBD2 (5 bases). Trimming took off 3 bases at V and 6 bases at J, with 15 bases between the two ends. This CDR3 region has 15 residues. Germline values: CDR1 MNHNS, CDR2 SASEGT. The CDR3 protein is CASSDSLGSVNEQFF. The DNA for the CDR3 is TGTGCCAGCAGTGACTCCTTGGGGAGTGTCAATGAGCAGTTCTTC.

The chain employs TRBV9 and TRBJ2-3; possibly TRBD2 for D (6 bases). The CDR3 is 17 residues long. CDR1 is SGDLS and CDR2 is YYNGEE in the germline V gene. V gave up 0 bases and J gave up 2 bases, with 16 bases separating them. The CDR3 nucleotides read TGTGCCAGCAGCGTAGACGTTGGAGGGCACCACACAGATACGCAGTATTTT. This sequence encodes CASSVDVGGHHTDTQYF.

This clone has just a few counts. CDR3 sequence (DNA): TGTGCCAGCAGCTCATTTCGGGGAGGCGGTGGTCAGCCCCAGCATTTT. Its protein product is CASSSFRGGGGQPQHF. The chain combines TRBV7-2 with TRBJ1-5; no clear D gene. The CDR3 runs 16 residues. V was cut by 4 bases and J by 6 bases, with 19 bases left in between. Germline lookup yields CDR1 SGHTA and CDR2 FQGNSA.

CDR3 residues: CASSPTGNYGYTF. As DNA, the CDR3 is TGTGCCAGCAGTCCGACAGGGAACTATGGCTACACCTTC. The chain combines TRBV2 with TRBJ1-2, with 7 bases lining up with TRBD1. Germline values: CDR1 SNHLY, CDR2 FYNNEI. V lost 5 bases, J lost 2 bases, and 2 bases stayed unmatched. The CDR3 contains 13 residues.

The chain carries TRBV7-8 and TRBJ1-1; the D gene is possibly TRBD1 (5 bases). The V gene lost 7 bases and the J gene lost 12 bases, with 18 bases spanning the gap. From germline, CDR1 is SGHVS and CDR2 FQNEAQ. The CDR3 totals 12 residues. CDR3 in amino acids: CASTPINRGTFF. CDR3 coding DNA: TGTGCCAGCACCCCCATTAACCGGGGGACTTTCTTT.

Only a few counts were recorded for this clone. This chain joins TRBV12-5 and TRBJ1-1; possible D gene TRBD1, 5 bases. CDR3 length equals 12 residues. Germline V gives CDR1 LGHNT, CDR2 FRNRAP. Trimming left V 6 bases short and J 5 bases short, with 10 bases between. The chain's CDR3 is CASGGGWTEAFF. The CDR3 DNA sequence: TGTGCTAGTGGGGGGGGATGGACTGAAGCTTTCTTT.

This chain links TRBV25-1 with TRBJ2-1; 10 positions agree with TRBD1. CDR3 length: 15 residues. Germline CDR1 and CDR2: MGHDK and SYGVNS. The V segment lost 5 bases and the J segment 12 bases; nucleotides outside the gene matches: 13. As DNA, the CDR3 is TGTGCCAGCAGTCCCCAGGACAGGGGGAGTGTTGGGCAGTTCTTC. Translation gives CASSPQDRGSVGQFF.

The chain joins TRBV7-9 to TRBJ2-7, with a weak D call TRBD1 (5 bases). The germline gives CDR1 SEHNR, CDR2 FQNEAQ (reference sequence). Trimming stripped 5 bases from V and 0 bases from J, with 11 bases between. The CDR3 runs to 14 residues. The CDR3 DNA is TGTGCCAGCAGCCGTGAGGACAACTCCTACGAGCAGTACTTC. Residues: CASSREDNSYEQYF.

J is TRBJ2-7 and V is TRBV7-2; 12 bases are shared with TRBD2. V dropped 5 bases and J dropped 5; count of bases not matched to a gene: 4. Germline CDR1 SGHTA, CDR2 FQGNSA. The CDR3 spans 14 residues. The CDR3 spells CASSLLAGGNEQYF. DNA of the CDR3: TGTGCCAGCAGCCTTCTAGCGGGGGGGAACGAGCAGTACTTC.

The chain joins TRBV4-1 to TRBJ2-4, with 7 bases that match TRBD1. CDR1 and CDR2 from the germline V gene are MGHRA and YSYEKL. The junction had 6 bases not matched to a gene; V was cut back by 1 base and J by 0 bases. CDR3 length equals 17 residues. This CDR3 is CASSQVQGLIAKNIQYF. The CDR3, as DNA: TGCGCCAGCAGCCAAGTACAGGGGTTAATAGCCAAAAACATTCAGTACTTC.

The chain links TRBV4-3 to TRBJ2-5; no clear D gene. The CDR3 totals 13 residues. Trimming removed 1 base from V and 2 bases from J, with 5 bases in between. CDR1 LGHNA and CDR2 YSLEER come from the germline V gene. The CDR3 is CASSQGLQETQYF. As DNA, the CDR3 is TGCGCCAGCAGCCAAGGGCTGCAAGAGACCCAGTACTTC.

This chain uses TRBV5-1 with TRBJ2-3; the match to TRBD2 covers 8 bases. V lost 3 bases and J lost 3; bases outside the gene matches: 3. Germline lookup yields CDR1 SGHRS and CDR2 YFSETQ. The CDR3 length is 14 residues. This CDR3 reads CASSSTGGTDTQYF. DNA of the CDR3: TGCGCCAGCAGCTCGACGGGGGGGACAGATACGCAGTATTTT.

The chain is built from TRBV15 and TRBJ2-2, with D possibly TRBD1 on 5 matching bases. V was clipped by 10 bases and J by 1 base, with 13 bases between them. Germline V lookup: CDR1 LNHNV, CDR2 YYDKDF (reference sequence). There are 14 residues in the CDR3. The CDR3 protein is CASSGQGNTGELFF. DNA of the CDR3: TGTGCCAGTAGTGGGCAGGGGAACACCGGGGAGCTGTTTTTT. Together with reference TRBV15 and TRBJ2-2, the CDR3 gives the full variable domain: DAMVIQNPRYQVTQFGKPVTLSCSQTLNHNVMYWYQQKSSQAPKLLFHYYDKDFNNEADTPDNFQSRRPNTSFCFLDIRSPGLGDTAMYLCASSGQGNTGELFFGEGSRLTVL.

The chain has TRBV11-3 and TRBJ1-1; 10 bases fit TRBD1. V dropped 1 base and J dropped 3; count of bases not matched to a gene: 11. The CDR3 contains 18 residues. The germline V gene encodes CDR1 SGHNT and CDR2 YENEEA. The CDR3 nucleotides are TGTGCCAGCAGCTTAGTGGGGATTATGGGGACAGGGGACACTGAAGCTTTCTTT. It translates to CASSLVGIMGTGDTEAFF.

The gene calls are TRBV7-3 and TRBJ2-1; 9 bases are shared with TRBD2. The CDR3 contains 17 residues. Per germline, CDR1 SGHTA and CDR2 FQGTGA. Unmatched junction bases numbered 7, after V lost 1 base and J lost 3 bases. The CDR3, as DNA: TGTGCCAGCAGCTTAATGGGGCGGGGGGGGATCTACAATGAGCAGTTCTTC. It is translated as CASSLMGRGGIYNEQFF.

This chain uses TRBV4-3 with TRBJ1-2; D unclear. V gave up 5 bases and J gave up 8 bases, with 9 bases separating them. In germline, CDR1 is LGHNA, CDR2 YSLEER. This CDR3 comprises 11 residues. Here the CDR3 DNA reads TGCGCCAGCAGCTCACTCTTGGGCTACACCTTC. Amino acids: CASSSLLGYTF.